What follows are 22 T cell receptor beta chains derived from one specimen sequenced in a study of T-cell memory formation after mild COVID-19. TCRdb reprocessed the 5' RACE reads with MiXCR, giving one entry per CDR3 protein. Found here are around 310,000 distinct CDR3 sequences, 13% to 15% of them singletons; the top ten hold about 21%. Sequencing was performed on PBMCs or a T cell subset sorted from them (not recorded which). The receptors stem from a man aged 18 to 30 who had mild COVID-19 (a few samples of this study predate the infection). Cell type and time point are not known.

This clonotype was counted at least ten times. The genes are TRBV7-2 and TRBJ1-1; TRBD1 agrees at 8 bases. Germline assignment: CDR1 SGHTA and CDR2 FQGNSA. The CDR3 has 17 residues. With V trimmed by 6 bases and J by 0 bases, 12 bases remained unmatched. The CDR3 protein is CASRGDRGNLLNTEAFF. The CDR3 DNA is TGTGCCAGCAGGGGAGACAGGGGCAATTTACTGAACACTGAAGCTTTCTTT.

The sample holds a few counts of this clonotype. The V gene is TRBV20-1, the J gene TRBJ1-1; 9 nucleotides agree with TRBD1. The CDR3 is made up of 17 amino acids. Per germline, CDR1 DFQATT and CDR2 SNEGSKA (reference sequence). Trimming removed 3 bases from V and 6 bases from J; junction bases left unmatched: 17. The CDR3 here is CSARGARGTGIISEAFF. CDR3 in DNA: TGCAGTGCTAGGGGAGCTAGGGGGACAGGGATAATCTCTGAAGCTTTCTTT.

This clonotype was found a few times. This chain links TRBV7-2 with TRBJ2-3; the D call may be TRBD1 or TRBD2 (6 bases each). V lost 7 bases to trimming and J lost 4 bases, with 18 bases between them. This CDR3 comprises 15 residues. Germline-derived CDR1 and CDR2 are SGHTA and FQGNSA. The CDR3 DNA sequence: TGTGCCAGCACCCGAGTGGGGGGCATCCCAGATACGCAGTATTTT. Protein: CASTRVGGIPDTQYF.

This clonotype has a handful of counts. This rearrangement joins TRBV7-8 to TRBJ2-7; TRBD1 is a possible D gene (5 bases). V was trimmed by 5 bases and J by 6 bases, leaving 11 bases between them. CDR1 and CDR2 from the germline V gene are SGHVS and FQNEAQ. The CDR3 has 12 residues. The DNA of the CDR3 is TGTGCCAGCAGCCCCGACAGTGCCGAGCAGTACTTC. As protein: CASSPDSAEQYF.

This clonotype has just a few counts. V and J are TRBV6-5 and TRBJ2-7; D unresolved. The germline V and J ends were trimmed by 8 bases and 0 bases, with 14 bases remaining between them. CDR3 length: 14 residues. CDR1 and CDR2 from the germline V gene are MNHEY and SVGAGI. The CDR3 bases are TGTGCCAGCTCACTCAATTTCCACTCCTACGAGCAGTACGTC. Encoded protein: CASSLNFHSYEQYV.

This clonotype was seen repeatedly, ten times or more. This rearrangement joins TRBV20-1 to TRBJ1-3, with no clear D. V gave up 0 bases and J gave up 3 bases, with 6 bases separating them. This CDR3 has 13 residues. Per germline, CDR1 DFQATT and CDR2 SNEGSKA (reference sequence). CDR3 sequence: CSAREGVGNTIYF. The CDR3 DNA is TGCAGTGCTAGAGAAGGTGTTGGAAACACCATATATTTT.

This clonotype was counted between two and nine times. V and J are TRBV7-3 and TRBJ2-5; the match to TRBD2 covers 7 bases. The CDR3 contains 13 residues. The J segment lost 5 bases and the V segment lost 5 bases, leaving 5 bases of the junction unmatched. Germline CDR1 and CDR2: SGHTA and FQGTGA. CDR3 DNA: TGTGCCAGCAGCCGGACTAGGTTGGAGACCCAGTACTTC. Amino acids: CASSRTRLETQYF. The whole variable domain, remainder taken from reference TRBV7-3 and TRBJ2-5, is GAGVSQTPSNKVTEKGKYVELRCDPISGHTALYWYRQSLGQGPEFLIYFQGTGAADDSGLPNDRFFAVRPEGSVSTLKIQRTERGDSAVYLCASSRTRLETQYFGPGTRLLVL.

This clonotype was counted between two and nine times. The chain is built from TRBV18 and TRBJ1-2; possible D gene TRBD1, 6 bases. In germline, CDR1 is KGHSH, CDR2 LQKENI. V lost 2 bases to trimming and J lost 2 bases, with 24 bases between them. The CDR3 contains 19 residues. This CDR3 reads CASSPEAGAAQNGNYGYTF. The CDR3 bases are TGTGCCAGCTCACCAGAAGCAGGGGCCGCTCAAAACGGCAACTATGGCTACACCTTC. The variable domain in full, completed from reference TRBV18 and TRBJ1-2, reads NAGVMQNPRHLVRRRGQEARLRCSPMKGHSHVYWYRQLPEEGLKFMVYLQKENIIDESGMPKERFSAEFPKEGPSILRIQQVVRGDSAAYFCASSPEAGAAQNGNYGYTFGSGTRLTVV.

In this sample, this clonotype turned up many times. The gene calls are TRBV6-5 and TRBJ1-1; possibly TRBD1 for D (5 bases). V was trimmed by 0 bases and J by 4 bases, leaving 6 bases between them. The CDR3 runs to 13 residues. Germline-derived CDR1 and CDR2 are MNHEY and SVGAGI. This chain's CDR3 is CASSYSRGTEAFF. The DNA of the CDR3 is TGTGCCAGCAGTTACTCGAGGGGCACTGAAGCTTTCTTT.

This clonotype was picked up many times. The chain combines TRBV7-6 with TRBJ2-3, with TRBD1 matching 7 bases. Germline-derived CDR1 and CDR2 are SGHVS and FNYEAQ. V lost 1 base and J lost 0; bases outside the gene matches: 4. The CDR3 is 16 residues long. This CDR3 is CASSLGPTGSTDTQYF. DNA for the CDR3: TGTGCCAGCAGCTTAGGACCGACAGGGAGCACAGATACGCAGTATTTT.

This clonotype was seen only a few times. The chain recombines TRBV20-1 with TRBJ1-5, with TRBD1 matching over 8 bases. The trim removed 0 bases at V and 2 bases at J, leaving 0 bases unmatched. From germline, CDR1 is DFQATT and CDR2 SNEGSKA (reference sequence). This CDR3 has 14 residues. The CDR3: CSAREDRGNQPQHF. CDR3 in DNA: TGCAGTGCTAGAGAGGACAGGGGCAATCAGCCCCAGCATTTT.

In its sample, this clonotype was seen a few times. The genes are TRBV11-3 and TRBJ1-1, with D tentatively TRBD1 (5 bases). The CDR3 extends over 15 amino acids. V was trimmed by 5 bases and J by 2 bases, leaving 15 bases between them. Germline V gene lookup returns CDR1 SGHNT and CDR2 YENEEA. The CDR3 DNA sequence: TGTGCCAGCAGCCTGAGCGTCCAGGGAAACACTGAAGCTTTCTTT. Translating it yields CASSLSVQGNTEAFF.

The rearrangement joins TRBV4-2 to TRBJ1-2; unclear D gene. The CDR3 is made up of 15 amino acids. The V and J ends lost 0 bases and 1 base respectively, with 9 bases between them. CDR1 LGHNA and CDR2 YNFKEQ come from the germline V gene. The CDR3 protein is CASSQEVEGNYGYTF. CDR3 nucleotide sequence: TGTGCCAGCAGCCAAGAGGTAGAGGGTAACTATGGCTACACCTTC.

The chain joins TRBV10-2 to TRBJ2-5, with D maybe TRBD1 (6 bases). Trimming took off 4 bases at V and 2 bases at J, with 11 bases between the two ends. Germline-derived CDR1 and CDR2 are WSHSY and SAAADI. The CDR3 sequence is 14 residues long. The CDR3 DNA reads as TGCGCCAGCAGTGGGCCGGGACAACAAGAGACCCAGTACTTC. Translation gives CASSGPGQQETQYF.

The table lists this clonotype with a few counts. This chain links TRBV9 with TRBJ1-1; TRBD1 matches 9 bases. CDR3 length: 15 residues. The germline V gene encodes CDR1 SGDLS and CDR2 YYNGEE. V dropped 3 bases and J dropped 1; count of bases not matched to a gene: 4. CDR3 in amino acids: CASSAPGQGNTEAFF. DNA of the CDR3: TGTGCCAGCAGCGCCCCGGGACAGGGGAACACTGAAGCTTTCTTT.

This clonotype appeared a few times. The chain uses TRBV24-1 and TRBJ1-1; TRBD1 matches at 7 bases. Germline V gene lookup returns CDR1 KGHDR and CDR2 SFDVKD. This CDR3 region has 14 residues. The junction had 9 bases not matched to a gene; V was cut back by 5 bases and J by 7 bases. CDR3 loop: CATSGQGKGFEAFF. In DNA, the CDR3 is TGTGCCACCAGTGGACAGGGCAAAGGTTTTGAAGCTTTCTTT.

The V gene is TRBV5-1, the J gene TRBJ1-2; 8 bases agree with TRBD1. The CDR3 loop spans 14 amino acids. CDR1 and CDR2 from the germline V gene are SGHRS and YFSETQ. Losses at the gene ends were 3 bases for V and 4 bases for J; bases not matched to a gene: 5. CDR3 in amino acids: CASSYTTGVYGYTF. The CDR3, as DNA: TGCGCCAGCAGCTACACGACAGGGGTCTATGGCTACACCTTC.

The chain joins TRBV7-2 to TRBJ2-2, with 8 positions matching TRBD2. The CDR3 spans 15 residues. Germline loops: CDR1 SGHTA, CDR2 FQGNSA. V was clipped by 4 bases and J by 3 bases; unmatched bases: 4. The CDR3 reads CASSSRRGDTGELFF. The CDR3 DNA sequence: TGTGCCAGCAGCTCGCGGCGGGGGGACACCGGGGAGCTGTTTTTT.

This clonotype was seen only a few times. The genes are TRBV18 and TRBJ1-1, with TRBD1 matching over 7 bases. Losses at the gene ends were 4 bases for V and 1 base for J; bases not matched to a gene: 9. This CDR3 has 16 residues. Germline-derived CDR1 and CDR2 are KGHSH and LQKENI. The CDR3 sequence is CASSLYRGPSNTEAFF. The CDR3 coding sequence is TGTGCCAGCTCACTCTACAGGGGCCCGTCGAACACTGAAGCTTTCTTT.

In DNA, the CDR3 is TGTGCCAGTAGTATAGACGTCCCCGGGACCCAGTACTTC. Translation gives CASSIDVPGTQYF. V and J are TRBV19 and TRBJ2-5; D gene ambiguous. CDR3 length equals 13 residues. Per germline, CDR1 LNHDA and CDR2 SQIVND (reference sequence). Trimming took 0 bases from V and 7 from J, leaving 9 bases between them.

This clonotype was counted between two and nine times. This rearrangement joins TRBV20-1 to TRBJ2-5; 13 nucleotides match TRBD2. The germline V gene encodes CDR1 DFQATT and CDR2 SNEGSKA (reference sequence). Trimming removed 6 bases from V and 7 bases from J; junction bases left unmatched: 8. This CDR3 has 14 amino acids. This CDR3 reads CSAKTSGGKVTQYF. DNA for the CDR3: TGCAGTGCGAAGACTAGCGGGGGGAAAGTGACCCAGTACTTC.

This clonotype was counted ten times or more. V usage is TRBV12-3 or TRBV12-4 and J usage is TRBJ1-2, with D perhaps matching TRBD1 (5 bases). The CDR3 totals 16 residues. V was shortened by 5 bases and J by 5 bases, with 21 bases between the two germline ends. The CDR3 DNA reads as TGTGCCAGCAGTCCGAGCCCGGGACTCCTCCTATATGGCTACACCTTC. Its translation: CASSPSPGLLLYGYTF.